These 11 T cell receptor beta chains came from one sample sequenced in a study of T cell responses to AZD1222 COVID-19 vaccine. Produced via immunoSEQ multiplex PCR; TCRdb's table is partial and in-frame only. The table records more than 95,000 clones, about 89% of them present only once. Sequenced material: peripheral blood, taken on day 0 of MenACWY control vaccination. The receptor set was obtained from an adult in good health.

J is TRBJ1-4 and V is TRBV7-9, with D perhaps matching TRBD1 (6 bases). The CDR3 is made up of 15 amino acids. V was trimmed by 5 bases and J by 8 bases, leaving 18 bases between them. CDR1 and CDR2 from the germline V gene are SEHNR and FQNEAQ (reference sequence). The CDR3 nucleotides read TGTGCCAGCAGCGCAACAGGGTTCTTCGAGGAAAAACTGTTTTTT. It yields the protein CASSATGFFEEKLFF.

The chain joins TRBV5-1 to TRBJ2-7; D unclear. Germline V lookup: CDR1 SGHRS, CDR2 YFSETQ. V was clipped by 1 base and J by 1 base, with 12 bases between them. This CDR3 is built from 15 residues. In DNA form, the CDR3 reads TGCGCCAGCAGCTTGTCGGGCCCAGCTTCCTACGAGCAGTACTTC. The encoded protein is CASSLSGPASYEQYF.

V gene TRBV3-1 (or the pseudogene TRBV3-2) combines with J gene TRBJ1-1, with D possibly being TRBD1 (5 bases). The CDR3 has 14 amino acids. In germline, CDR1 is LGHDT, CDR2 YNNKEL (reference sequence). Trimming shortened V by 4 bases and J by 1 base, and 10 bases separated the two germline ends. This chain's CDR3 is CASSLGLSNTEAFF. CDR3 nucleotide sequence: TGTGCCAGCAGCCTGGGACTGTCGAACACTGAAGCTTTCTTT.

The gene calls are TRBV7-2 and TRBJ1-1; D is unresolved. The germline V gene has CDR1 SGHTA and CDR2 FQGNSA. V was shortened by 6 bases and J by 2 bases, with 13 bases between the two germline ends. The CDR3 length is 14 residues. The CDR3 protein is CASRLSSGNTEAFF. CDR3 nucleotide sequence: TGTGCCAGCAGGTTATCCAGCGGAAACACTGAAGCTTTCTTT.

This clone appeared once. The J gene is TRBJ1-1, the V gene TRBV2; no clear D gene. CDR1 and CDR2 from the germline V gene are SNHLY and FYNNEI. This CDR3 has 13 residues. The germline V and J ends were trimmed by 2 bases and 7 bases, with 11 bases remaining between them. The CDR3 spells CASSELWQSEAFF. The CDR3 nucleotides are TGTGCCAGCAGTGAATTGTGGCAGAGTGAAGCTTTCTTT.

CDR3 loop: CATSSVTGPYGYTF. CDR3 coding DNA: TGTGCCACCAGCTCCGTGACAGGACCTTATGGCTACACCTTC. The chain uses TRBV15 and TRBJ1-2, with D maybe TRBD1 (6 bases). This CDR3 is built from 14 residues. V lost 5 bases, J lost 5 bases, and 15 bases lay in between. Looked up from germline, CDR1 is LNHNV and CDR2 is YYDKDF (reference sequence).

The gene calls are TRBV12-3 or TRBV12-4 and TRBJ2-2, with D unresolved. The CDR3 length is 12 residues. Trimming left V 1 base short and J 8 bases short, with 5 bases between. The CDR3: CASSLVGGELFF. The CDR3 region has the DNA TGTGCCAGCAGTTTAGTTGGGGGGGAGCTGTTTTTT.

This chain joins TRBV5-1 and TRBJ2-7; D unclear. Per the germline V gene, CDR1 is SGHRS and CDR2 is YFSETQ. This CDR3 spans 13 amino acids. Trimming shortened V by 2 bases and J by 2 bases, and 8 bases separated the two germline ends. This chain's CDR3 is CASSLQSPYEQYF. In DNA, the CDR3 is TGCGCCAGCAGCTTACAATCCCCCTACGAGCAGTACTTC.

The chain combines TRBV7-9 with TRBJ1-6; possible D gene TRBD1, 6 bases. Germline-derived CDR1 and CDR2 are SEHNR and FQNEAQ (reference sequence). The ends were cut back, 4 bases at V and 9 bases at J, with 19 bases in the middle. This CDR3 spans 16 amino acids. CDR3 region: CASSSPPGRGSSPLHF. The CDR3 bases are TGTGCCAGCAGCTCCCCCCCCGGCAGGGGAAGTTCACCCCTCCACTTT. Full variable domain (remainder filled in from reference TRBV7-9 and TRBJ1-6): DTGVSQNPRHKITKRGQNVTFRCDPISEHNRLYWYRQTLGQGPEFLTYFQNEAQLEKSRLLSDRFSAERPKGSFSTLEIQRTEQGDSAMYLCASSSPPGRGSSPLHFGNGTRLTVT.

This rearrangement joins TRBV5-4 to TRBJ1-6; TRBD1 might be the D (6 bases). This CDR3 is built from 15 residues. CDR1 is SGHNT, CDR2 YYREEE, per germline (reference sequence). V was shortened by 0 bases and J by 5 bases, with 9 bases between the two germline ends. The CDR3 spells CASSLAGADNSPLHF. The CDR3 coding sequence is TGTGCCAGCAGCTTGGCAGGGGCAGATAATTCACCCCTCCACTTT.

The chain employs TRBV7-2 and TRBJ2-1; 7 bases agree with TRBD2. The CDR3 sequence is 13 residues long. Germline V CDR1 and CDR2: SGHTA, FQGNSA. The J segment lost 9 bases and the V segment lost 7 bases, leaving 9 bases of the junction unmatched. The CDR3 coding sequence is TGTGCCAGCACCCTACTCCCGGGGGGTGAGCAGTTCTTC. Its protein product is CASTLLPGGEQFF.